A selection of T cell receptor beta chains follows, all from one sample in a study of control samples from healthy donors and cancer patients. Clones were sequenced by immunoSEQ multiplex PCR, and TCRdb holds only the in-frame ones, with some missing. The sample has 170,000 or so clones; 80% to 95% are singletons. Sequencing was performed on blood. Source of these receptors: a woman in her 40s in good health. Each CDR3 is given with its conserved first and last residue. The order of the fields is clone size, D gene, J gene, V gene, CDR3 protein, CDR3 DNA. D genes are given only for firm matches. The size entry is marked missing in some rows and otherwise reads once, few, many or a size class.

clone_size: .
d_call: .
j_call: TRBJ2-3
v_call: TRBV11-2
cdr3_aa: CASSLGAGRTDTQYF
cdr3_nt: TGTGCCAGCAGCTTAGGCGCGGGACGCACAGATACGCAGTATTTT

clone_size: .
d_call: .
j_call: TRBJ1-5
v_call: TRBV6-5
cdr3_aa: CASSYVSGQPQHF
cdr3_nt: TGTGCCAGCAGTTACGTAAGCGGTCAGCCCCAGCATTTT

clone_size: few
d_call: .
j_call: TRBJ1-5
v_call: TRBV6-5
cdr3_aa: CASSRNSNQPQHF
cdr3_nt: TGTGCCAGCAGCCGGAATAGCAATCAGCCCCAGCATTTT

clone_size: .
d_call: .
j_call: TRBJ2-5
v_call: TRBV18
cdr3_aa: CASSLLGQLGQETQYF
cdr3_nt: TGTGCCAGCTCACTCCTGGGACAACTAGGCCAAGAGACCCAGTACTTC

clone_size: once
d_call: TRBD1
j_call: TRBJ1-2
v_call: TRBV5-6
cdr3_aa: CASSLWDRGRYGYTF
cdr3_nt: TGTGCCAGCAGCCTATGGGACAGGGGACGCTATGGCTACACCTTC

clone_size: .
d_call: .
j_call: TRBJ1-1
v_call: TRBV11-2
cdr3_aa: CASSFWARRPGLDTEAFF
cdr3_nt: TGTGCCAGCAGCTTTTGGGCCAGACGACCGGGACTTGACACTGAAGCTTTCTTT

clone_size: .
d_call: TRBD1
j_call: TRBJ1-6
v_call: TRBV19
cdr3_aa: CASSSSTGTGMGSPLHF
cdr3_nt: TGTGCCAGTAGCAGCTCGACCGGGACAGGAATGGGTTCACCCCTCCACTTT

clone_size: .
d_call: TRBD1
j_call: TRBJ1-6
v_call: TRBV5-1
cdr3_aa: CASSGLTGEGIPLHF
cdr3_nt: TGCGCCAGCAGCGGCCTTACAGGGGAGGGAATACCCCTCCACTTT

clone_size: once
d_call: TRBD1
j_call: TRBJ1-1
v_call: TRBV5-1
cdr3_aa: CASSLVGGGTEAFF
cdr3_nt: TGCGCCAGCAGCTTGGTAGGGGGCGGTACTGAAGCTTTCTTT

clone_size: .
d_call: TRBD1
j_call: TRBJ1-6
v_call: TRBV20-1
cdr3_aa: CSASSTQGRDRYNSPLHF
cdr3_nt: TGCAGTGCTAGTTCTACTCAAGGAAGGGACAGATATAATTCACCCCTCCACTTT

clone_size: .
d_call: .
j_call: TRBJ1-2
v_call: TRBV7-7
cdr3_aa: CASSSMTENYGYTF
cdr3_nt: TGTGCCAGCAGCTCAATGACAGAAAACTATGGCTACACCTTC

clone_size: .
d_call: .
j_call: TRBJ2-7
v_call: TRBV6-1
cdr3_aa: CASSDRPSGEQYF
cdr3_nt: TGTGCCAGCAGTGACAGGCCTTCCGGCGAGCAGTACTTC

clone_size: once
d_call: .
j_call: TRBJ2-1
v_call: TRBV13
cdr3_aa: CASSPTIYNEQFF
cdr3_nt: TGTGCCAGCAGCCCGACGATCTACAATGAGCAGTTCTTC

clone_size: .
d_call: .
j_call: TRBJ2-1
v_call: TRBV6-5
cdr3_aa: CASSKPRNEQFF
cdr3_nt: TGTGCCAGCAGTAAACCGCGCAATGAGCAGTTCTTC

clone_size: .
d_call: TRBD1
j_call: TRBJ2-1
v_call: TRBV5-1
cdr3_aa: CASSLRTGGNEQFF
cdr3_nt: TGCGCCAGCAGCCTACGGACAGGGGGCAATGAGCAGTTCTTC

clone_size: .
d_call: .
j_call: TRBJ1-2
v_call: TRBV7-8
cdr3_aa: CASSPTRVANYGYTF
cdr3_nt: TGTGCCAGCAGCCCCACGAGAGTAGCTAACTATGGCTACACCTTC

clone_size: once
d_call: .
j_call: TRBJ2-7
v_call: TRBV18
cdr3_aa: CASSPPGTSSYEQYF
cdr3_nt: TGTGCCAGCTCACCACCGGGTACTAGCTCCTACGAGCAGTACTTC

clone_size: .
d_call: .
j_call: TRBJ1-5
v_call: TRBV19
cdr3_aa: CASSIPGNAGQPQHF
cdr3_nt: TGTGCCAGTAGTATCCCCGGGAACGCCGGTCAGCCCCAGCATTTT

clone_size: .
d_call: .
j_call: TRBJ1-2
v_call: TRBV4-1
cdr3_aa: CASSQAQGGGYTF
cdr3_nt: TGCGCCAGCAGCCAAGCCCAGGGAGGAGGCTACACCTTC

clone_size: .
d_call: .
j_call: TRBJ2-1
v_call: TRBV7-9
cdr3_aa: CASSFSDSLDDEQFF
cdr3_nt: TGTGCCAGCAGCTTTAGTGACTCCTTAGACGATGAGCAGTTCTTC

clone_size: .
d_call: TRBD1
j_call: TRBJ1-6
v_call: TRBV14
cdr3_aa: CASSQVTGTDYNSPLHF
cdr3_nt: TGTGCCAGCAGCCAAGTCACCGGGACAGACTATAATTCACCCCTCCACTTT

clone_size: .
d_call: TRBD2
j_call: TRBJ2-3
v_call: TRBV11-2
cdr3_aa: CASSPGTSGSWGDTQYF
cdr3_nt: TGTGCCAGCAGCCCAGGGACTAGCGGGTCCTGGGGAGATACGCAGTATTTT

clone_size: .
d_call: .
j_call: TRBJ2-4
v_call: TRBV19
cdr3_aa: CASSIAEIQYF
cdr3_nt: TGTGCCAGTAGTATAGCAGAAATTCAGTACTTC

clone_size: .
d_call: .
j_call: TRBJ1-4
v_call: TRBV9
cdr3_aa: CASSVDSTNEKLFF
cdr3_nt: TGTGCCAGCAGCGTAGACAGTACTAATGAAAAACTGTTTTTT

clone_size: .
d_call: TRBD1
j_call: TRBJ1-1
v_call: TRBV5-4
cdr3_aa: CASSWDGAGGTEAFF
cdr3_nt: TGTGCCAGCAGCTGGGATGGTGCAGGGGGCACTGAAGCTTTCTTT

clone_size: .
d_call: .
j_call: TRBJ1-5
v_call: TRBV19
cdr3_aa: CASSTGPYSNQPQHF
cdr3_nt: TGTGCCAGTAGTACGGGCCCGTATAGCAATCAGCCCCAGCATTTT